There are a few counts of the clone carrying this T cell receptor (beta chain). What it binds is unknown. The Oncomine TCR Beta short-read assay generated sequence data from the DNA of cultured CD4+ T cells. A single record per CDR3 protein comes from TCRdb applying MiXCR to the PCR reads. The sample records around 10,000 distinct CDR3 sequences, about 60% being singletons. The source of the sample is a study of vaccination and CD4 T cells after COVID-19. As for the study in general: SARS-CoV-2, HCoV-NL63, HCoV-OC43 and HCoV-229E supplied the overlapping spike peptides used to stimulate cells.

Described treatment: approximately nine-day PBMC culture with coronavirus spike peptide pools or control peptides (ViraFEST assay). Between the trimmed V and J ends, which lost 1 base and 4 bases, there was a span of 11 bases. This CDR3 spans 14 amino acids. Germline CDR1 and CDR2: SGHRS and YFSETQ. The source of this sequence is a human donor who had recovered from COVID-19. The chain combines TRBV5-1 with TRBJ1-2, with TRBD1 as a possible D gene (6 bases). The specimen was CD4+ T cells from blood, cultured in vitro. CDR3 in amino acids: CASSLMDRAYGYTF. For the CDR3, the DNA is TGCGCCAGCAGCTTGATGGACAGAGCCTATGGCTACACCTTC.